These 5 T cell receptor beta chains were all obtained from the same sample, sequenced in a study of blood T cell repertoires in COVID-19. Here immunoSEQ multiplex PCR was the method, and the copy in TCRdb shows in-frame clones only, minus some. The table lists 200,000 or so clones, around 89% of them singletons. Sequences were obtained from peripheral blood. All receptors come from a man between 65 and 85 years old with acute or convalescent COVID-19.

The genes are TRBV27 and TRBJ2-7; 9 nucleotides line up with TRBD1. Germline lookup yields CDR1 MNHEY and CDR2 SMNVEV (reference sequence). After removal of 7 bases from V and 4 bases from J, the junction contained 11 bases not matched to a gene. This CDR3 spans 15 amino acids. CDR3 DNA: TGTGCCAGCAAATCCCCGACAGGGGGGGCGTACGAGCAGTACTTC. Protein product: CASKSPTGGAYEQYF.

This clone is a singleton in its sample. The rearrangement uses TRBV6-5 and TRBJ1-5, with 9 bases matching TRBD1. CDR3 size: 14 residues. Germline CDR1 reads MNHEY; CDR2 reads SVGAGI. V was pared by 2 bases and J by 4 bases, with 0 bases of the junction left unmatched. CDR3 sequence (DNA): TGTGCCAGCAGTTACGGGACAGGGAATCAGCCCCAGCATTTT. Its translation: CASSYGTGNQPQHF.

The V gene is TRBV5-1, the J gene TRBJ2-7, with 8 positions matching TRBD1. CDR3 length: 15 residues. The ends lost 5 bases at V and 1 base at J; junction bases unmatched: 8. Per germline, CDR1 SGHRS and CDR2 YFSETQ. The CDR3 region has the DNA TGCGCCAGCAGTCCAGGGGGCCTACAATCCTACGAGCAGTACTTC. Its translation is CASSPGGLQSYEQYF.

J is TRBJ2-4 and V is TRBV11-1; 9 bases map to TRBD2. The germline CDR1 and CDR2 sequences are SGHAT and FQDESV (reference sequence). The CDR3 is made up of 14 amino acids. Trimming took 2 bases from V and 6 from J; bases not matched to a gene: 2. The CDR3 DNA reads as TGTGCCAGCAGCTTAAGCGGGGGGAGAAACATTCAGTACTTC. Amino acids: CASSLSGGRNIQYF.

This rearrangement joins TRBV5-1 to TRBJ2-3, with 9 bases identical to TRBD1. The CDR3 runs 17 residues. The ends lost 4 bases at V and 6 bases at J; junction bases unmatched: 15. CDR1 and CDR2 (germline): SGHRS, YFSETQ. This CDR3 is CASSVGTGQLSSDTQYF. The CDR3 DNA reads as TGCGCCAGCAGCGTCGGGACAGGGCAGTTAAGTTCCGATACGCAGTATTTT. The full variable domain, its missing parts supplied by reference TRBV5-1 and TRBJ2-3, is KAGVTQTPRYLIKTRGQQVTLSCSPISGHRSVSWYQQTPGQGLQFLFEYFSETQRNKGNFPGRFSGRQFSNSRSEMNVSTLELGDSALYLCASSVGTGQLSSDTQYFGPGTRLTVL.